The T cell receptor (beta chain) under discussion was sequenced for a study of blood T cell repertoires in COVID-19. Study-wide background: COVID-19 samples collected from the United States, Italy and Spain covered acute and convalescent phases. PBMCs, B-cell-depleted T cells, or T cells were the source of the cDNA or gDNA that made up the material.

Per the original methods: Amplification with reference gene primers provided the estimates of nucleated cell counts. TCRdb's table, derived via immunoSEQ multiplex PCR, lists solely in-frame clones and lacks some. V and J calls and clone size are copied from that table; D and trimming were computed from the DNA. This table holds roughly 240,000 clones, roughly 88% found once. The CDR3 length is 16 residues. CDR1 is MNHEY, CDR2 SVGEGT, per germline. Germline trimming cut 3 bases from V and 5 bases from J; bases unmatched to any gene: 5. The sequence came from a man aged 35 to 55 who had recovered from COVID-19. The source material was peripheral blood. The chain recombines TRBV6-2 or TRBV6-3 with TRBJ2-2, with 11 positions matching TRBD2. Written as DNA, the CDR3 is TGTGCCAGCAGTTATTACCTAGCGGGGGGAACCGGGGAGCTGTTTTTT. Encoded protein: CASSYYLAGGTGELFF.